These 3 T cell receptor beta chains were all obtained from the same sample, sequenced in a study of blood T cell repertoires in COVID-19. Sequenced by immunoSEQ multiplex PCR; TCRdb stores in-frame clones only, minus some. The data show around 60,000 clones, with 77% seen just once and 32% held by the top ten. Sample: peripheral blood. The receptors were gathered from a human donor in a cohort sampled during active COVID-19.

This chain connects TRBV2 to TRBJ2-1, with 7 bases fitting TRBD1. Germline V gives CDR1 SNHLY, CDR2 FYNNEI. The V gene end was trimmed by 10 bases and the J gene end by 0 bases; junction bases not matched to a gene: 12. The CDR3 spans 16 residues. CDR3 in DNA: TGTGCCACCGCCCTGGGGACAGACCGCTCCTACAATGAGCAGTTCTTC. This translates into CATALGTDRSYNEQFF. Full variable domain (missing parts from reference TRBV2 and TRBJ2-1): EPEVTQTPSHQVTQMGQEVILRCVPISNHLYFYWYRQILGQKVEFLVSFYNNEISEKSEIFDDQFSVERPDGSNFTLKIRSTKLEDSAMYFCATALGTDRSYNEQFFGPGTRLTVL.

The V call is TRBV12-3 or TRBV12-4, the J call TRBJ1-1; D gene uncertain. V was clipped by 7 bases and J by 2 bases, with 11 bases between them. This CDR3 has 13 amino acids. The CDR3 DNA reads TGTGCCAGCACCCCGCTCAGAAACACTGAAGCTTTCTTT. Translation: CASTPLRNTEAFF.

This clone came up once. The V gene is TRBV19, the J gene TRBJ2-7, with D possibly TRBD1 on 5 matching bases. The CDR3 is 13 residues long. Between the trimmed V and J ends, which lost 6 bases and 0 bases, there was a span of 9 bases. Germline CDR1 and CDR2: LNHDA and SQIVND (reference sequence). The CDR3 nucleotides are TGTGCCAGTAGGGGGCCAGCCTCCTACGAGCAGTACTTC. It yields the protein CASRGPASYEQYF.